This T cell receptor (beta chain) was obtained from a study of vaccination effects on CD4 cells after COVID-19. About the research overall: Sample collection from a couple of convalescent patients occurred 16 days and one week before vaccination.

A word on this clone: Antigen: not known.

Sequencing was performed with immunoSEQ multiplex PCR; in TCRdb, only in-frame clones are kept and a portion is missing. The sample records roughly 27,000 clones, under 75% being singletons. Overall study results and limits: Few convalescent patients and no early post-infection timepoints were included in the study. The study found marked clonal contraction of infection- and vaccine-induced clones late after vaccination.

Before sequencing took place, the ViraFEST assay used viral peptide pools to expand antigen-specific CD4+ T cells. The culture ran for approximately 10 days before CD4+ T cells were isolated. According to PCR results, the person was infected with SARS-CoV-2 between March and December 2020. Peptides at about 10 ug/ml and IL-2 at 10 IU/ml were added to about 2 million PBMC per well. This CDR3 comprises 11 residues. The V and J ends lost 0 bases and 4 bases respectively, with 4 bases between them. Germline V lookup: CDR1 GTSNPN, CDR2 SVGIG (reference sequence). The TCR originated in a human donor who had a prior SARS-CoV-2 infection. Sequenced material: CD4+ T cells from PBMCs cultured with SARS-CoV-2 spike peptides, taken before COVID-19 vaccination. This chain connects TRBV30 to TRBJ2-7; the D is unclear. In nucleotides, the CDR3 is TGTGCCTGGAGTGTACGGTACGAGCAGTACTTC. Amino acids: CAWSVRYEQYF.